Described below is a single T cell receptor beta chain sequence and its context. Its antigen is unknown. Base qualities are not provided; no much larger clone lies one nucleotide away. This specimen belongs to a study of cytomegalovirus exposure and HLA in healthy donors (dated by TCRdb to about 2017). Describing the broader study: According to an earlier analysis of 450 to 650 of the donors, some 180 million T cells yielded over 90 million unique TCR beta sequences and roughly 280 Gb of sequence data. An early release that covered fewer than 750 HLA-typed donors contained about 300 gigabases of sequencing data and 85 million to 100 million unique TCR sequences. Of the 300 to 500 genotyped donors, roughly 76% were placed in the genetic ancestry cluster associated with self-reported Caucasian donors. The study aimed to test whether cataloging public T cell receptors could reveal signatures of past pathogen exposure. The study profiled the T cell repertoires of more than 500 subjects by immunosequencing and related them to cytomegalovirus serostatus. Besides the first cohort of around 670 subjects, a separate validation cohort made up of 120 different subjects was used. The study combined high-throughput TCR immunosequencing, statistical association of individual TCRs with disease status, and machine learning to predict cytomegalovirus infection status. A later analysis re-examined previously published TCR beta repertoires from 600 to 700 donors and added high-resolution HLA genotyping to investigate patterns of TCR occurrence. Rather than drawing on any new phenotypic data, the later analysis identified candidate immune exposures from TCR beta sequences and the way those sequences occurred across donors. To decide whether each TCR beta V gene segment behaved as functional or pseudogenic, an earlier analysis of some 580 of the donors relied on high-throughput TCR beta sequencing. Donor age, sex, ethnicity and CMV serostatus were collected together with the repertoire data. A later genetic analysis used genome-wide SNP genotypes for about three fifths of the 666 donors, treating that subset as a discovery cohort. Every repertoire in the discovery cohort had been generated on one and the same sequencing platform. HLA typing included class I and class II loci at four-digit resolution. The number of typed donors differed by locus: 629-630 for A, B, C, DRB1 and DQB1; roughly 510 for DQA1; approximately 600 for DPA1; and roughly 490 for DPB1. About five DR-DQ haplotypes were handled as single units for association and clustering because linkage in the cohort was strong. On average, roughly 250,000 unique TCR beta nucleotide sequences were sequenced per donor among 398 genotyped donors of the cohort, with roughly 18% of those sequences being non-productive. The paper's findings and limits, for the study overall: The 87-base-pair reads could not distinguish some IMGT-functional V segments, including TRBV6-2 and TRBV6-3, so those segments were excluded. In a later analysis, most CMV-associated TCR beta chains were found to appear HLA-restricted, with HLA associations seemingly driven largely by CMV exposure. The only immune exposure information available for the cohort was CMV serostatus. A later analysis found that HLA-associated TCR beta chains were more clonally expanded and had lower generation probabilities than equally common non-associated chains. A further reported finding was that TCR beta sequences accurately predicted the HLA-A and HLA-B alleles for most subjects in the first cohort. In both the original and validation cohorts, the classifier was reported to diagnose cytomegalovirus status with high specificity and sensitivity. A later genetic analysis associated a missense DCLRE1C variant with V-gene and J-gene trimming of TCR beta chains, and an independent cohort replicated the association. Assigning TCR associations to individual alleles was difficult when HLA alleles, especially DR and DQ, strongly co-occurred. A total of fewer than 200 TCR beta chains were listed by the study as associated with cytomegalovirus. It was suggested by the authors that the approach could potentially be generalized to other disease states and immunological phenotypes. Compared with the approximately 700-donor mean, donors in an Asian-associated ancestry cluster had fewer N-insertions in productive TCRs, according to a later genetic analysis. Because counts were too low, approximately 15 rarely observed V segments, including chromosome 9 orphons, were excluded from the earlier analysis of some 590 of the donors. Most TCR sequences were observed very rarely across donors, whereas some public TCRs were present in many individuals. A few of the identified cytomegalovirus-associated TCR beta chains were confirmed in vitro to be specific for cytomegalovirus antigens. A later analysis associated around 16,000 TCR beta sequences with specific HLA alleles at a false discovery rate of 0.05. In an earlier analysis of around 600 of the donors, most TCR beta V segments appeared in productive rearrangements about 87% or about 30% of the time, broadly matching IMGT annotations. Because some donors lacked HLA typing at each locus, the association tests relied only on the typed subset. Linkage disequilibrium might explain the correlated functional status among segregating V segments, but an unknown experimental factor could not be ruled out. A group of highly shared sequence variants was considered likely to be a technical artifact of the sequencing pipeline. In a later analysis, TCR association rates were found to vary across HLA loci, with the most associated TCRs seen for DRB1 alleles and the fewest for HLA-C alleles. Only TCR beta chains were sequenced in this cohort, and the absence of alpha or paired-chain data limited detectable features. Several of the top co-occurrence clusters appeared to be linked to parvovirus B19, influenza, CMV and Epstein-Barr virus, according to a later analysis. Presence/absence analyses assumed roughly uniform sequencing depth across donors, an assumption that may not hold.

Libraries were made using the immunoSEQ multiplex PCR assay. For the multiplex PCR, a mixture combining 60 forward primers for TCR Vbeta segments and 13 reverse primers for TCR Jbeta segments was used. Amplification of the CDR3 region of rearranged TCR beta genes was performed with a multiplex PCR assay on genomic DNA. The amplified TCR beta libraries were sequenced on the Illumina HiSeq System as 87-base-pair reads. The original methods were these. A later analysis counted approximately 84 million unique TCR beta chains across the approximately 700 repertoires, and around 9.9 million of these chains were shared by at least two donors. To remove PCR and sequencing errors, raw reads were error-corrected and collapsed into unique sequences using a nearest-neighbor algorithm that merged closely related sequences. To assign V, D and J gene segments, CDR3 sequences were aligned to IMGT reference sequences. For a sequence to be retained, at least a six-nucleotide match to both a V gene segment and a J gene segment was required. Rearrangements were called productive when the CDR3 lacked stop codons and stayed in frame with V and J; all others were non-productive. CDR3 was defined according to IMGT convention as the region running from the second conserved V-encoded cysteine to the conserved J-encoded phenylalanine. In an earlier analysis of roughly 610 of the donors, sequences lacking an unambiguous match to a single V gene segment were excluded. An earlier analysis of several hundred of the donors called V segments functional above 56.7% productive rearrangements and segregating when the between-donor standard deviation exceeded 5%. A statistical classification framework was built to diagnose cytomegalovirus status from the catalog of TCR beta chain sequences. V and J gene assignment, in a later analysis, came from comparing TCR nucleotide sequences with IMGT/GENE-DB human TR gene sequences. In a later analysis, CDR3 sequences and most-parsimonious VDJ recombination scenarios were assigned using the TCRdist pipeline. In a later analysis, each TCR beta chain was defined by its CDR3 amino acid sequence together with its V-gene family, and reads lacking a unique V-gene family were excluded. As a way to deal with suspected cross-contamination and a sequencing artifact, a later analysis dropped more than 500 nucleotide sequences that were highly shared and had low generation probability. A later analysis calculated a clonal expansion index for each public chain from normalized within-repertoire ranks of inferred template counts. Generation probabilities in a later analysis came from a VDJ recombination model fitted to out-of-frame rearrangements, and those results were checked against IGoR. In a later analysis, TCR-TCR, TCR-HLA and TCR-CMV co-occurrence was scored with hypergeometric tests, and a repertoire-size bias correction was applied to TCR pairs. False discovery rates were estimated in a later analysis by permuting HLA or CMV assignments 20 times. In a later analysis, co-occurring TCRs were grouped using DBSCAN, with TCRdist sequence similarity added in when clustering inside HLA-allele-positive subsets. Repertoires with fewer than 30,000 or more than 120,000 public chains were left out of co-occurrence clustering, as were about 5 repertoires with anomalous nucleotide sharing. Drawn from immuneACCESS, this table holds only the in-frame rearrangements with V and J called that TCRdb kept. Clones are partly lost; checked studies trace under half to an unresolved V gene and leave the rest unexplained. V, J and clone size reflect that table, while D and trimming were determined from the DNA. This sample comprises about 130,000 clones, under 85% of them detected only once. Under 5% of the sample is in the top ten clones.

The cohort comprised under 700 healthy bone marrow donors. Cohort members were all nominally healthy when sampled, although unrecorded immune exposures were likely present. The donor tested CMV seropositive and was one of the 289 seropositive cohort members. Every donor gave a peripheral blood sample, and the peripheral blood mononuclear cells from that sample were used for TCR beta sequencing. The Qiagen DNeasy Blood Extraction Kit was used to extract genomic DNA from the blood cell samples. The junction shows trimming of 8 bases on V and 7 bases on J, plus 12 bases between the germline ends. The CDR3, from cysteine to phenylalanine, totals 11 residues. Only the CDR3 region is kept as DNA, spanning 33 bases read in frame from base 1. Looking up the germline V gene yields CDR1 SGHTA and CDR2 FQGNSA.

The source material was PBMCs. The TCR originated in a male donor in good health and CMV-seropositive. This chain is built from TRBV7-2 and TRBJ2-7, and TRBD2 may be the D gene, going by 5 matching bases. The CDR3 protein sequence reads: CASEGLEEQYF. The DNA sequence follows: TGTGCCAGCGAGGGCCTCGAGGAGCAGTACTTC.